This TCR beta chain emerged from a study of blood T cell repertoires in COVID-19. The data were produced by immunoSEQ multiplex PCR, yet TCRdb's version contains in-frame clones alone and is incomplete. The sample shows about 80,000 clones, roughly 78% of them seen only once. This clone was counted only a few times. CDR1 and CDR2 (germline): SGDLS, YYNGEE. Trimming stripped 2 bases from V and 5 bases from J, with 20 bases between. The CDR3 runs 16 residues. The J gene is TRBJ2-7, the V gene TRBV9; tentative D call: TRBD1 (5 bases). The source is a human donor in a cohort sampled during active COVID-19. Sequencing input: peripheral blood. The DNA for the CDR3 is TGTGCCAGCAGCGTCCGCTCTCAAGGGGTAAGGGACGAGCAGTACTTC. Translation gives CASSVRSQGVRDEQYF.